This T cell receptor (beta chain) is from a study of PD-1 blockade in classical Hodgkin lymphoma. Study at large: Intravenous infusions of nivolumab 3 mg/kg reached patients every 2 weeks. Broader study findings: Whereas CD4+ TCR diversity had risen significantly by C4D1, CD8+ TCR diversity had not. Patients with a complete response exhibited baseline diversity comparable to newly diagnosed patients.

The patients all showed relapse after autologous stem cell transplantation, while their brentuximab vedotin exposure varied. Patients showed best responses of complete response, partial response or progressive disease. Using immunoSEQ multiplex PCR, the repertoire was profiled, and TCRdb retains in-frame clones only, with some absent. The table shows more than 13,000 clones, with about 73% occurring only once. Note on this clone: Its cognate antigen is unknown.

CDR1 and CDR2 from the germline V gene are SGHNT and YENEEA. V was clipped by 5 bases and J by 4 bases, with 11 bases between them. The CDR3 spans 13 residues. The chain employs TRBV11-3 and TRBJ1-2; D call uncertain. The receptor was isolated from a human donor with classical Hodgkin lymphoma. The sample in question was peripheral blood mononuclear cells (PBMCs), obtained before the second cycle of nivolumab. The CDR3 nucleotides read TGTGCCAGCAGCCGCCGACGGATCTATGGCTACACCTTC. It translates to CASSRRRIYGYTF.